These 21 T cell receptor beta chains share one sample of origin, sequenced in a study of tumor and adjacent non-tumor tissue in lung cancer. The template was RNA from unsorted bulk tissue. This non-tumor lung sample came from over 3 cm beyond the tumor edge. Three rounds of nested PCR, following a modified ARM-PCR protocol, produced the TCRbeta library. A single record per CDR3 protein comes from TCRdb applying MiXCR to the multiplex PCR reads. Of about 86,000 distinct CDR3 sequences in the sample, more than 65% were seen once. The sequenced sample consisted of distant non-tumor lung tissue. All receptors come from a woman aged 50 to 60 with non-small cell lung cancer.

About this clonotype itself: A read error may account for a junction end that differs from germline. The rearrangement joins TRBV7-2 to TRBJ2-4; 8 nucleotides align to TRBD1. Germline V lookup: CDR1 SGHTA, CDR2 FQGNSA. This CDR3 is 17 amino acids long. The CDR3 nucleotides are TGTGCCAGCAGCTCCGGCCAGGGGGCCGTAGCCAAAAACATTCAGTGCTTC. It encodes CASSSGQGAVAKNIQCF. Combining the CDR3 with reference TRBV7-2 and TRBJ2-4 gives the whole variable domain GAGVSQSPSNKVTEKGKDVELRCDPISGHTALYWYRQSLGQGLEFLIYFQGNSAPDKSGLPSDRFSAERTGGSVSTLTIQRTQQEDSAVYLCASSSGQGAVAKNIQCFGAGTRLSVL.

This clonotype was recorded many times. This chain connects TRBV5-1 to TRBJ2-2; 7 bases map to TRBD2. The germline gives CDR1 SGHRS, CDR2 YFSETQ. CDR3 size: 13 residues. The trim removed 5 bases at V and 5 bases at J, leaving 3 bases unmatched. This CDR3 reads CASRMGGTGELFF. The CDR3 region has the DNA TGCGCCAGCAGAATGGGGGGGACCGGGGAGCTGTTTTTT.

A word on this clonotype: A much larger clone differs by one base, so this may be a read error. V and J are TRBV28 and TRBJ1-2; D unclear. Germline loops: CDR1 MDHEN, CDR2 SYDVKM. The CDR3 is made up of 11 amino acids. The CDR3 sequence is CASSRNYDYTF. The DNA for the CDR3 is TGTGCCAGCAGCCGAAACTATGACTACACCTTC.

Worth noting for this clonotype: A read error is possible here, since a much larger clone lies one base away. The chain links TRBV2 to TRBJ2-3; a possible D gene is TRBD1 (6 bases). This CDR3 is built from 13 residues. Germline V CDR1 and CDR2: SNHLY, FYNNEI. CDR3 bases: TGTGCCAGCAGATACGCAGGGGACGATAGGCAGTATTTT. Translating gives CASRYAGDDRQYF. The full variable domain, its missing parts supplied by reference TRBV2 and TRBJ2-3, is EPEVTQTPSHQVTQMGQEVILRCVPISNHLYFYWYRQILGQKVEFLVSFYNNEISEKSEIFDDQFSVERPDGSNFTLKIRSTKLEDSAMYFCASRYAGDDRQYFGPGTRLTVL.

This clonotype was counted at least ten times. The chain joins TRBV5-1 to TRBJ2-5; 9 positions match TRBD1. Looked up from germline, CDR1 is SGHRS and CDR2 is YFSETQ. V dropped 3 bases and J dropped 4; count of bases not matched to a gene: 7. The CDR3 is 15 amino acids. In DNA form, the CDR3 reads TGCGCCAGCAGCTCAACAGGGGGCCAAGGAGAGACCCAGTACTTC. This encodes CASSSTGGQGETQYF.

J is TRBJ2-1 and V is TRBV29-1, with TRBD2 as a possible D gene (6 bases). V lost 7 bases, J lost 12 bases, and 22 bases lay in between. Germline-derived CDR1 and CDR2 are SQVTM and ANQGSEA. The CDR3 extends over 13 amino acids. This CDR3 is CSAKKREGGVQFF. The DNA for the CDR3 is TGCAGCGCCAAGAAGCGTGAGGGAGGCGTGCAGTTCTTC.

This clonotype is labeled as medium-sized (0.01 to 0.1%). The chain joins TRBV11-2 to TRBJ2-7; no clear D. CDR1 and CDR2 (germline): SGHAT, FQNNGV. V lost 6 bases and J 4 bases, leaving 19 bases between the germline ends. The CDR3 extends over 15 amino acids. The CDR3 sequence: CASSADQVAYYEQYF. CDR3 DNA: TGTGCCAGCAGTGCGGACCAGGTCGCCTATTACGAGCAGTACTTC.

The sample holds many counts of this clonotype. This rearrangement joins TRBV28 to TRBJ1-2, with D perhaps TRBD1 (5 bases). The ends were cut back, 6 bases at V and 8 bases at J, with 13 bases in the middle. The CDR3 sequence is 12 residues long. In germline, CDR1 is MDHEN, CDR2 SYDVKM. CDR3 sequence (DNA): TGTGCCAGCAGGACCGGCAGGGCCGGCTACACCTTC. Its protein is CASRTGRAGYTF.

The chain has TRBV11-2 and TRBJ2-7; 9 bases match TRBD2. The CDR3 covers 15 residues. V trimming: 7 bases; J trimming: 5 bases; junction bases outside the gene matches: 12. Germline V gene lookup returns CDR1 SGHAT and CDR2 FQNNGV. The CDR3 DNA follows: TGTGCCAGCAACCCGCGACTAGCGGATCCCAACGAGCAGTACTTC. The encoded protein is CASNPRLADPNEQYF.

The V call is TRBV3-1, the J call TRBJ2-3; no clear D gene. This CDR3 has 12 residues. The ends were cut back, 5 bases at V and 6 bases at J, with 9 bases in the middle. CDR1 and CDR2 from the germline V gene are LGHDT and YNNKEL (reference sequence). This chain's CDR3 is CASSTQRDTQYF. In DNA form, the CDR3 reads TGTGCCAGCAGCACCCAAAGGGATACGCAGTATTTT.

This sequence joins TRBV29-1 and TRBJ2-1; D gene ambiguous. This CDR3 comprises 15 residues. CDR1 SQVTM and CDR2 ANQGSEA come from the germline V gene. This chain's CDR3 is CGVETPFGDYNEQFF. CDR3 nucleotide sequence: TGCGGTGTTGAAACCCCCTTTGGGGACTACAATGAGCAGTTCTTC.

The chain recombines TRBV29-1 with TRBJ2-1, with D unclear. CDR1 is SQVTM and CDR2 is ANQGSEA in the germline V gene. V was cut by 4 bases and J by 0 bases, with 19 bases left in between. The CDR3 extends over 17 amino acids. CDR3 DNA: TGCAGCGTTGGTGATCTGGGCGGCTGGAGCTCCTACAATGAGCAGTTCTTC. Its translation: CSVGDLGGWSSYNEQFF.

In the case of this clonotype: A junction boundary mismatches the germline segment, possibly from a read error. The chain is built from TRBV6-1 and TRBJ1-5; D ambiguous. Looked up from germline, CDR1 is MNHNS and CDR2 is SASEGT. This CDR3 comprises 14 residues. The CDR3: CASSGVSEAQHQHF. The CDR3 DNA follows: TGTGCCAGCAGCGGGGTGAGTGAGGCCCAGCACCAGCATTTT.

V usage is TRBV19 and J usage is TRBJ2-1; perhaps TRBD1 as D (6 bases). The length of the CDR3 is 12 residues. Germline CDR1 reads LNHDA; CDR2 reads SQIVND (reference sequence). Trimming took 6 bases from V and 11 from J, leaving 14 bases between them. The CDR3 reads CASSEVGTQQFF. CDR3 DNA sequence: TGTGCCAGTAGCGAAGTAGGGACACAGCAGTTCTTC.

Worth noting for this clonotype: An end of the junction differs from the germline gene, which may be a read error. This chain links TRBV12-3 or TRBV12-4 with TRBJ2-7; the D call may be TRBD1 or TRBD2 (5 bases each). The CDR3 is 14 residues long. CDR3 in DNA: TGTGCCAGCAGTTTTGGGGGTAAGTCCTGCGAGCAGTACTTC. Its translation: CASSFGGKSCEQYF.

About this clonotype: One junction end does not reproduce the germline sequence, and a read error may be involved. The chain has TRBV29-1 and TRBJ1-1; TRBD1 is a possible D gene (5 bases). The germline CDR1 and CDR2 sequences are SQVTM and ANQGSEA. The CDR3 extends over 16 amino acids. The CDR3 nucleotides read TGCAACGTTAAAGGGGACCCGAGACAAATGAACACTGAAGCTTTCTTT. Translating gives CNVKGDPRQMNTEAFF.

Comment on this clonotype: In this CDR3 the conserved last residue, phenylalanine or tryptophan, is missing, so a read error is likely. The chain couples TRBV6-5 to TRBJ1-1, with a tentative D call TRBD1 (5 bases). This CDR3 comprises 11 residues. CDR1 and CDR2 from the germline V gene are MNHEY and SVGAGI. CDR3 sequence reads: CAGSNQRGAFL. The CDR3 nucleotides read TGTGCCGGCAGTAACCAGAGGGGAGCTTTCTTA.

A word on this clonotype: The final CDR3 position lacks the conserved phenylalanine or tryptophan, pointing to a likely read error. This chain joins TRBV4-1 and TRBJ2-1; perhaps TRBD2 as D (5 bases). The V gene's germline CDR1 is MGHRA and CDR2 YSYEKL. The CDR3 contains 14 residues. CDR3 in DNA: TGCGCCAACAGCCCCGAGCCGGGGTACAATGAGCAGTTCTCC. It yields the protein CANSPEPGYNEQFS.

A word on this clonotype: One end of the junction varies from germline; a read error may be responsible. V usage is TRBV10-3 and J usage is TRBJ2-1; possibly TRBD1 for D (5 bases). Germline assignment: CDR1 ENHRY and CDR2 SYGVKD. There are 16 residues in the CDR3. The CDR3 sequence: CAIKGGALAEDNEQVF. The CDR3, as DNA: TGTGCCATCAAAGGTGGGGCACTGGCGGAAGACAATGAGCAGGTCTTC.

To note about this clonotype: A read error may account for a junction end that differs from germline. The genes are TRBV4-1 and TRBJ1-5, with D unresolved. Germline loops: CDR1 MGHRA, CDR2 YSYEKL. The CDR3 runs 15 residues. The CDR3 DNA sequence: TGCGCCAGCAGTCAAGTGGTTTATAGCAGTCAGCCCCAGCATTTT. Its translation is CASSQVVYSSQPQHF.

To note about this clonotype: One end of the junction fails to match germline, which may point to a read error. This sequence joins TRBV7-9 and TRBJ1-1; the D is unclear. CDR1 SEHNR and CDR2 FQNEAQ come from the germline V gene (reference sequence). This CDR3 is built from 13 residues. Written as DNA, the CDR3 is TGTGCCAGCACCTTATCTACGAACACTGAAGCTTTCTTT. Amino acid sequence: CASTLSTNTEAFF.